These 2 T cell receptor beta chains share one sample of origin, sequenced in a study of vaccination and CD4 T cells after COVID-19. The antigens these receptors bind are not known. This sample's treatment: approximately nine-day PBMC culture with coronavirus spike peptide pools or control peptides (ViraFEST assay). At the Johns Hopkins FTIC core, DNA taken from cultured CD4+ T cells was sequenced by way of the Oncomine TCR Beta short-read assay. MiXCR, applied by TCRdb to the PCR reads, yields one record per CDR3 protein. The profile covers around 17,000 distinct CDR3 sequences, with about 50% appearing a single time and 6.5% to 8.5% taken by the ten largest. The material sequenced was CD4+ T cells from blood, cultured in vitro. All receptors come from a human donor who had recovered from COVID-19.

Worth noting for this clonotype: An end of the junction differs from the germline gene, which may be a read error. V gene TRBV7-2 combines with J gene TRBJ2-7; TRBD2 aligns across 10 bases. This CDR3 contains 15 residues. CDR1 and CDR2 (germline): SGHTA, FQGNSA. The CDR3 region is CASSIAGGSSDEQYF. As DNA, the CDR3 is TGTGCCAGCAGCATAGCGGGAGGCTCGTCCGACGAGCAGTACTTC.

The chain carries TRBV2 and TRBJ2-1; 7 bases match TRBD1. This CDR3 has 12 residues. The V gene end was trimmed by 7 bases and the J gene end by 5 bases; junction bases not matched to a gene: 2. Germline CDR1 and CDR2: SNHLY and FYNNEI. CDR3 loop: CASKGTDNEQFF. For the CDR3, the DNA is TGTGCCAGCAAGGGGACAGACAATGAGCAGTTCTTC.